A single sample gave rise to the 22 T cell receptor beta chains below, sequenced in a study of OX40 agonist ivuxolimab in advanced cancers. This table comes from immunoSEQ multiplex PCR, and its TCRdb copy is limited to in-frame clones, with some not included. The data show about 91,000 clones, 84% seen once. The sequencing used CD4+ or CD8+ T cells sorted from blood, collected in a trial of the OX40 agonist ivuxolimab. All receptors derive from an adult with an advanced solid tumor such as melanoma, head and neck, liver or kidney cancer.

The chain recombines TRBV7-9 with TRBJ2-2; D is uncertain. The CDR3 contains 14 residues. V lost 0 bases to trimming and J lost 5 bases, with 7 bases between them. The germline gives CDR1 SEHNR, CDR2 FQNEAQ (reference sequence). CDR3 DNA sequence: TGTGCCAGCAGCTTAGCGCTGACGACCGGGGAGCTGTTTTTT. Residues: CASSLALTTGELFF.

CDR3 bases: TGTGCCATCAGGGACCATGGCTCTGGGGCCAACGTCCTGACTTTC. Protein product: CAIRDHGSGANVLTF. The chain links TRBV10-3 to TRBJ2-6, with D hard to call. Germline CDR1 reads ENHRY; CDR2 reads SYGVKD. V lost 6 bases and J lost 0, with 9 bases in between. The CDR3 covers 15 residues.

The chain links TRBV4-3 to TRBJ1-5; D is unresolved. The CDR3 has 15 residues. Trimming pared 1 base from V and 3 bases from J, leaving 10 bases between. Germline CDR1 LGHNA, CDR2 YSLEER. The CDR3 loop reads CASSQAWAPNQPQHF. In DNA form, the CDR3 reads TGCGCCAGCAGCCAAGCTTGGGCTCCCAATCAGCCCCAGCATTTT.

This rearrangement joins TRBV4-2 to TRBJ1-2; perhaps TRBD1 as D (6 bases). Per germline, CDR1 LGHNA and CDR2 YNFKEQ. The CDR3 covers 16 residues. V was trimmed by 0 bases and J by 2 bases, leaving 13 bases between them. The CDR3 region is CASSQEGGGLNYGYTF. Written as DNA, the CDR3 is TGTGCCAGCAGCCAAGAAGGGGGGGGACTAAACTATGGCTACACCTTC.

The gene calls are TRBV23-1 and TRBJ1-5; 8 nucleotides line up with TRBD1. TRBV23-1 is recorded as an ORF, its role being uncertain. J was trimmed by 7 bases and V by 8 bases; bases with no gene match: 7. There are 13 residues in the CDR3. The CDR3 loop is CASDGQGNQPQHF. The CDR3 coding sequence is TGCGCCAGCGACGGACAGGGTAACCAGCCCCAGCATTTT.

This chain uses TRBV30 with TRBJ2-3; 11 nucleotides align to TRBD2. Trimming cost V 6 bases and J 2 bases; bases outside gene matches: 4. The CDR3 has 14 residues. Looked up from germline, CDR1 is GTSNPN and CDR2 is SVGIG (reference sequence). CDR3 in amino acids: CACDSGGATDTQYF. CDR3 in DNA: TGTGCCTGTGATAGCGGGGGGGCCACAGATACGCAGTATTTT.

The chain recombines TRBV5-1 with TRBJ1-1; D is unresolved. The CDR3 length is 14 residues. Trimming stripped 2 bases from V and 5 bases from J, with 13 bases between. CDR1 is SGHRS, CDR2 YFSETQ, per germline. The CDR3 sequence is CASSLLRIGTEAFF. The CDR3 DNA follows: TGCGCCAGCAGCTTATTACGGATAGGGACTGAAGCTTTCTTT. The full variable domain, its missing parts supplied by reference TRBV5-1 and TRBJ1-1, is KAGVTQTPRYLIKTRGQQVTLSCSPISGHRSVSWYQQTPGQGLQFLFEYFSETQRNKGNFPGRFSGRQFSNSRSEMNVSTLELGDSALYLCASSLLRIGTEAFFGQGTRLTVV.

The genes are TRBV6-5 and TRBJ1-2; possible D gene TRBD1, 6 bases. The CDR3 totals 14 residues. The V end lost 4 bases, the J end lost 5 bases, and 14 bases lay between the germline ends. Germline CDR1 reads MNHEY; CDR2 reads SVGAGI. For the CDR3, the DNA is TGTGCCAGCAGTTCGGGACACCTGACGTATGGCTACACCTTC. Protein product: CASSSGHLTYGYTF.

The rearrangement joins TRBV11-2 to TRBJ2-5; either TRBD1 or TRBD2 may fit D (5 bases each). CDR3 length: 15 amino acids. Germline CDR1 reads SGHAT; CDR2 reads FQNNGV. With 0 bases removed from V and 1 base from J, the gap between germline ends came to 9 bases. The CDR3 protein is CASSLDGGPQETQYF. CDR3 DNA: TGTGCCAGCAGCTTAGATGGGGGACCCCAAGAGACCCAGTACTTC.

This clone was found once. V and J are TRBV7-3 and TRBJ2-7; 10 bases map to TRBD1. This CDR3 is 16 amino acids long. The V gene end was trimmed by 5 bases and the J gene end by 5 bases; junction bases not matched to a gene: 12. Germline CDR1 is SGHTA and CDR2 is FQGTGA. CDR3 sequence: CASSPKGDRGPHEQYF. In DNA form, the CDR3 reads TGTGCCAGCAGCCCCAAGGGGGACAGGGGTCCCCACGAGCAGTACTTC.

The chain is built from TRBV7-7 and TRBJ1-3; a possible D gene is TRBD1 (6 bases). The length of the CDR3 is 14 residues. V lost 6 bases and J 2 bases, leaving 11 bases between the germline ends. Germline V gene data show CDR1 as SSHAT and CDR2 as FNYEAQ (reference sequence). In nucleotides, the CDR3 is TGTGCCAGCAGTCCGGACAGCGCTGGAAACACCATATATTTT. It specifies CASSPDSAGNTIYF.

This rearrangement joins TRBV4-3 to TRBJ2-2; 12 nucleotides line up with TRBD1. Trimming at V came to 3 bases and at J to 6 bases, leaving 14 bases not matched to a gene. The CDR3 is made up of 19 amino acids. Germline CDR1 reads LGHNA; CDR2 reads YSLEER. CDR3 DNA sequence: TGCGCCAGCAGCCAGGATCCGGGACAGGGGGCGGATATCCCCGGGGAGCTGTTTTTT. Its translation is CASSQDPGQGADIPGELFF.

The rearrangement joins TRBV2 to TRBJ1-4; D uncertain. CDR3 length: 15 amino acids. The V gene's germline CDR1 is SNHLY and CDR2 FYNNEI. V gave up 2 bases and J gave up 2 bases, with 9 bases separating them. CDR3 DNA sequence: TGTGCCAGCAGTGAATCGGCCTTGACTAATGAAAAACTGTTTTTT. This sequence encodes CASSESALTNEKLFF.

The chain carries TRBV19 and TRBJ2-4, with D unresolved. Germline V gives CDR1 LNHDA, CDR2 SQIVND (reference sequence). The V end was cut by 0 bases, the J end by 4 bases, with 13 bases between. This CDR3 is 16 amino acids long. The CDR3 DNA sequence: TGTGCCAGTAGTATAGATCACTTACTTGGTAAAAACATTCAGTACTTC. Translation: CASSIDHLLGKNIQYF. The full variable domain, completed using reference TRBV19 and TRBJ2-4, is DGGITQSPKYLFRKEGQNVTLSCEQNLNHDAMYWYRQDPGQGLRLIYYSQIVNDFQKGDIAEGYSVSREKKESFPLTVTSAQKNPTAFYLCASSIDHLLGKNIQYFGAGTRLSVL.

The chain employs TRBV19 and TRBJ1-2; maybe TRBD1 (6 bases). The ends were cut back, 5 bases at V and 0 bases at J, with 13 bases in the middle. CDR1 and CDR2 from the germline V gene are LNHDA and SQIVND (reference sequence). This CDR3 has 15 amino acids. Written as DNA, the CDR3 is TGTGCCAGTAGTGTCAACAGGGTCCCTAACTATGGCTACACCTTC. Its protein is CASSVNRVPNYGYTF.

The J gene is TRBJ1-6, the V gene TRBV28, with 9 bases that match TRBD1. Germline V lookup: CDR1 MDHEN, CDR2 SYDVKM. The CDR3 is 14 residues long. J lost 8 bases, V lost 7 bases, and 6 bases had no gene match. DNA of the CDR3: TGTGCCAGCATACCGGGACAGGGACATTCACCCCTCCACTTT. Its translation is CASIPGQGHSPLHF.

This chain connects TRBV11-1 to TRBJ2-2; a weak D match, TRBD1 (6 bases). With 6 bases removed from V and 5 bases from J, the gap between germline ends came to 10 bases. Looked up from germline, CDR1 is SGHAT and CDR2 is FQDESV (reference sequence). This CDR3 is 13 amino acids long. The CDR3 DNA sequence: TGTGCCAGCAGGTACCAGGGGACCGGGGAGCTGTTTTTT. It yields the protein CASRYQGTGELFF.

The J gene is TRBJ2-5, the V gene TRBV7-3; D gene uncertain. Trimming removed 5 bases from V and 3 bases from J, with 10 bases in between. In germline, CDR1 is SGHTA, CDR2 FQGTGA. This CDR3 region has 13 residues. The CDR3 loop reads CASSPGREETQYF. CDR3 DNA: TGTGCCAGCAGCCCCGGACGAGAAGAGACCCAGTACTTC.

The chain joins TRBV7-9 to TRBJ2-5; D not resolved. In germline, CDR1 is SEHNR, CDR2 FQNEAQ (reference sequence). V was clipped by 2 bases and J by 2 bases, with 6 bases between them. The CDR3 length is 13 residues. The CDR3 region has the DNA TGTGCCAGCAGCTTAAGCCCTCAAGAGACCCAGTACTTC. Protein: CASSLSPQETQYF.

The rearrangement joins TRBV11-3 to TRBJ1-3; no clear D. This CDR3 is 15 amino acids long. Germline assignment: CDR1 SGHNT and CDR2 YENEEA. Trimming took off 5 bases at V and 4 bases at J, with 15 bases between the two ends. CDR3 nucleotides: TGTGCCAGCAGCGTCCGCGGGATGGCCGGAAACACCATATATTTT. It translates to CASSVRGMAGNTIYF.

This clone has just one count. The rearrangement uses TRBV5-8 and TRBJ2-3; the D gene is possibly TRBD1 (6 bases). Germline values: CDR1 SGHTS, CDR2 YDEGEE. Trimming pared 1 base from V and 6 bases from J, leaving 6 bases between. The CDR3 length is 12 residues. The CDR3 here is CASSLRGDTQYF. Written as DNA, the CDR3 is TGTGCCAGCAGCTTGAGGGGGGATACGCAGTATTTT.

A note on this clone: Other DNA variants within this sample encode the same CDR3. The rearrangement links TRBV15 to TRBJ2-2; D perhaps matches TRBD1 (5 bases). V was trimmed by 0 bases and J by 5 bases, leaving 7 bases between them. Germline lookup yields CDR1 LNHNV and CDR2 YYDKDF (reference sequence). There are 14 residues in the CDR3. The CDR3 loop reads CATSRDRGTGELFF. The DNA of the CDR3 is TGTGCCACCAGCAGAGATAGGGGAACCGGGGAGCTGTTTTTT.